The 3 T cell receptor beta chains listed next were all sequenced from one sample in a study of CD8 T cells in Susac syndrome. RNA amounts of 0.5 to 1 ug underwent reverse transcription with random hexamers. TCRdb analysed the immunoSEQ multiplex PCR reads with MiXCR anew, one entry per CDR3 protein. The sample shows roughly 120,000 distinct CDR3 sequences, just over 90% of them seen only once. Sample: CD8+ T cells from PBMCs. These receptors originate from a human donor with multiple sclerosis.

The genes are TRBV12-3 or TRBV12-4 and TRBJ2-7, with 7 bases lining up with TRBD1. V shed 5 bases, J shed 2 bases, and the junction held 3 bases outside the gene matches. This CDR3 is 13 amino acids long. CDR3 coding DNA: TGTGCCAGCAGTCACGGGACAGCCTACGAGCAGTACTTC. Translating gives CASSHGTAYEQYF.

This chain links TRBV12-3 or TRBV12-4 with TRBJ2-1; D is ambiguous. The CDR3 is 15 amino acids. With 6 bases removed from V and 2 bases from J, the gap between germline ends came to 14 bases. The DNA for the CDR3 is TGTGCCAGCAGCCCAATCCGGGTAGCCTACAATGAGCAGTTCTTC. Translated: CASSPIRVAYNEQFF.

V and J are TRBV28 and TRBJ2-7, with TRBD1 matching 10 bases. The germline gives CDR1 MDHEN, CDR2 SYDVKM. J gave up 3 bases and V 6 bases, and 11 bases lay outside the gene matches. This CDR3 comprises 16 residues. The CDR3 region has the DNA TGTGCCAGCAGCCCTCGGACAGGGGGAAGAATCTACGAGCAGTACTTC. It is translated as CASSPRTGGRIYEQYF.